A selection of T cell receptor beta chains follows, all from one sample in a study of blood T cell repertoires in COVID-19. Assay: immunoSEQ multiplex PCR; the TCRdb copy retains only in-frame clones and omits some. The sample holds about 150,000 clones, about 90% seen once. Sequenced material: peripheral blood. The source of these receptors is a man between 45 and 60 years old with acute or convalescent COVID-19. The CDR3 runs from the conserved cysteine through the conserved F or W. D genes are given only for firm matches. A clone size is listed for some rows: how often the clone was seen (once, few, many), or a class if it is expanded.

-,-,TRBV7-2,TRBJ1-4,TGTGCCAGCAGCAGTGGGGGAGCGGGGAATGAAAAACTGTTTTTT,CASSSGGAGNEKLFF
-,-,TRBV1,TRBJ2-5,TGCACCAGCAGCCAAGATATGACTCCCATACAGACCCAGTACTTC,CTSSQDMTPIQTQYF
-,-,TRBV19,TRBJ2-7,TGTGCCAGTAGTATTTCCGGGACTGCGACCTACGAGCAGTACTTC,CASSISGTATYEQYF
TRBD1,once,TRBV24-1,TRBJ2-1,TGTGCCACCAGTGATTCCGGGACAGGAAACAATGAGCAGTTCTTC,CATSDSGTGNNEQFF
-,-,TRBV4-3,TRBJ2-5,TGCGCCAGCAGCCAAGAATGGAGGGTTCAAGAGACCCAGTACTTC,CASSQEWRVQETQYF
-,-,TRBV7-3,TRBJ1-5,TGTGCCAGCAGCTTGGGCGGGGGTCAGCCCCAGCATTTT,CASSLGGGQPQHF
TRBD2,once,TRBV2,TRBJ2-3,TGTGCCAGCAGTGATGTAGCGGGGGGCACAGATACGCAGTATTTT,CASSDVAGGTDTQYF
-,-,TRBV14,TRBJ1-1,TGTGCCAGCAGCCAAGAAACGGGAGCTACTGAAGCTTTCTTT,CASSQETGATEAFF
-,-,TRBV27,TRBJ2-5,TGTGCCAGCAGTTCTTACGTCGGACTCCGCCAAGAGACCCAGTACTTC,CASSSYVGLRQETQYF
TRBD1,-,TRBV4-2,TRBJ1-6,TGTGCCAGCAACTTAGGACAGGGTAATTCACCCCTCCACTTT,CASNLGQGNSPLHF
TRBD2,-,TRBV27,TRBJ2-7,TGTGCCAGCAGTTTGAGCCTAGCGGGAGGCGAGCAGTACTTC,CASSLSLAGGEQYF
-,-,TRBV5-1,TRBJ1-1,TGCGCCAGCAGCGGTACGGGAGAGAACACTGAAGCTTTCTTT,CASSGTGENTEAFF
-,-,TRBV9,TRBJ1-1,TGTGCCAGCAGCGTAGCTGGGGCGCCTGAAGCTTTCTTT,CASSVAGAPEAFF
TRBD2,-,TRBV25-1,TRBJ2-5,TGTGCCAGCAGTCTGACTAGCCGGGAGACCCAGTACTTC,CASSLTSRETQYF
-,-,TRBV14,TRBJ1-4,TGTGCCAGCAGCCAAGATTGGATCCAGGGGGAAAAACTGTTTTTT,CASSQDWIQGEKLFF
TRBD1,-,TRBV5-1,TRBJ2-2,TGCGCCAGCAGCTTGGAGACAGGGGGTAGCACCGGGGAGCTGTTTTTT,CASSLETGGSTGELFF
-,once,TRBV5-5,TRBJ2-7,TGTGCCAGCAGCCCCTCTACCTACGAGCAGTACTTC,CASSPSTYEQYF
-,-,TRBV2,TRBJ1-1,TGTGCCAGCAGCTCGCAAGGCGGGGGTAACACTGAAGCTTTCTTT,CASSSQGGGNTEAFF
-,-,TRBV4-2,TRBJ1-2,TGTGCCAGCAGCCAGGGGTCCGGCAGGGATAACTATGGCTACACCTTC,CASSQGSGRDNYGYTF
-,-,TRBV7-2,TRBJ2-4,TGTGCCAGCAGCCCGCGGCCGGGACTAGCCAAAAACATTCAGTACTTC,CASSPRPGLAKNIQYF
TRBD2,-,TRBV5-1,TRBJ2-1,TGCGCCAGCAGCTTTAGCGGGAATCCCTACAATGAGCAGTTCTTC,CASSFSGNPYNEQFF
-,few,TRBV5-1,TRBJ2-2,TGCGCCAGCAGCTTGTTCGCCGGGGAGCTGTTTTTT,CASSLFAGELFF
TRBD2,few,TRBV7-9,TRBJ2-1,TGTGCCAGCAGCGCGGGGGTAATCACCGACTCCTACAATGAGCAGTTCTTC,CASSAGVITDSYNEQFF
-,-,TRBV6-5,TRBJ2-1,TGTGCCAGCAGTCCCTGGACAGCCTACAATGAGCAGTTCTTC,CASSPWTAYNEQFF
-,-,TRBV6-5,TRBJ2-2,TGTGCCAGCAGTTTGAGCTCGGGCGGGGAGCTGTTTTTT,CASSLSSGGELFF
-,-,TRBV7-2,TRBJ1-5,TGTGCCAGCAGCCTTTCCGGGAATCAGCCCCAGCATTTT,CASSLSGNQPQHF
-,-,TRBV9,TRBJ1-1,TGTGCCAGCAGCGCAAGAACAGGGAACACTGAAGCTTTCTTT,CASSARTGNTEAFF
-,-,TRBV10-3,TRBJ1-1,TGTGCCATCAGTGTCGATATGCTGGGCCCTGAAGCTTTCTTT,CAISVDMLGPEAFF
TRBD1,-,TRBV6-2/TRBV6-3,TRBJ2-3,TGTGCCAGCAGTTACTCCGGGACAGGGCTGGGAGATACGCAGTATTTT,CASSYSGTGLGDTQYF
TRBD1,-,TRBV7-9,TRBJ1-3,TGTGCCAGCAGCCGAGGACAGGCCTTCTCTGGAAACACCATATATTTT,CASSRGQAFSGNTIYF
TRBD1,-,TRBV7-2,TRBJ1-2,TGTGCCAGCAGCTCTAGACAGGGACGGGGCTACACCTTC,CASSSRQGRGYTF
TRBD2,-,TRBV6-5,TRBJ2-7,TGTGCCAGCAGCTATGCTAGCGGGTCCGCTTACGAGCAGTACTTC,CASSYASGSAYEQYF
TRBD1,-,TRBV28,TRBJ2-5,TGTGCCAGCAGGGGACAGGGGGGTTTTGAGACCCAGTACTTC,CASRGQGGFETQYF
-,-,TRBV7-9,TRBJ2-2,TGTGCCAGCAGCTTAGGACAGTCGAACACCGGGGAGCTGTTTTTT,CASSLGQSNTGELFF
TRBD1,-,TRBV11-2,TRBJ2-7,TGTGCCAGCAGCTTAGGGACAGGGTACGAGCAGTACTTC,CASSLGTGYEQYF
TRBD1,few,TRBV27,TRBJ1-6,TGTGCCAGCAGTTTAGGACAGGAGTTGAGCTCACCCCTCCACTTT,CASSLGQELSSPLHF
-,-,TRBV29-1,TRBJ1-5,TGCAGCGTTGTCTATTCGGGGGAGGATCAGCCCCAGCATTTT,CSVVYSGEDQPQHF
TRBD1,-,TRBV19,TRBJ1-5,TGTGCCAGTAGTAACGGGAGGACAGGGGGATTTCAGCCCCAGCATTTT,CASSNGRTGGFQPQHF
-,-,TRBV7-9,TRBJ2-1,TGTGCCAGCGGCAGTAGCGGTTCCTACAATGAGCAGTTCTTC,CASGSSGSYNEQFF